The 18 T cell receptor beta chains below all came from one sample that was sequenced in a study of tumor-infiltrating lymphocytes in primary liver carcinoma. Co-extraction of RNA and DNA was performed on 20-30 mg of unsorted bulk tissue. Starting material of roughly 0.45 ug total RNA yielded TCR beta cDNA via a constant-region primer. Slightly modified ARM-PCR served as the procedure for the TCR beta libraries. These libraries came from three rounds of nested multiplex PCR. Use of TRBV1-TRBV30 forward primers with a C-beta reverse primer characterized the first two PCR rounds, which lasted around 9 cycles each. TCRdb fed the multiplex PCR reads into MiXCR, producing one record per CDR3 protein. The data show tens of thousands of distinct CDR3 sequences, 71% seen once. Sequenced input: liver tumor tissue from sampling region 4. Subset here: tumor region T4, right-lateral pole. These receptors were taken from a woman aged 55-69 years with primary liver carcinoma and hepatitis B virus infection.

This sequence joins TRBV4-1 and TRBJ1-2; maybe TRBD1 (5 bases). The V gene's germline CDR1 is MGHRA and CDR2 YSYEKL. The V and J ends lost 3 bases and 2 bases respectively, with 13 bases between them. This CDR3 is 15 amino acids long. The CDR3 DNA follows: TGCGCCAGCAGCCACATCGGGGCACGGAACTATGGCTACACCTTC. It specifies CASSHIGARNYGYTF.

A few counts support this clonotype. The genes are TRBV11-2 and TRBJ2-7, with D hard to call. Germline CDR1 reads SGHAT; CDR2 reads FQNNGV. This CDR3 has 11 residues. Trimming cost V 11 bases and J 4 bases, with 12 bases left between them. The CDR3 reads CAGNLQYEQYF. CDR3 coding DNA: TGTGCCGGCAATCTCCAATACGAGCAGTACTTC.

Concerning this clonotype: An end of the junction differs from the germline gene, which may be a read error. The rearrangement uses TRBV12-3 or TRBV12-4 and TRBJ1-2, with 11 bases lining up with TRBD1. This CDR3 comprises 16 residues. The DNA for the CDR3 is TGTGCCAGCGGCCGGACAGGGGGCCTAAGTCGGGATGGCTACACATTC. Amino acids: CASGRTGGLSRDGYTF.

The chain is built from TRBV10-3 and TRBJ1-1; D is perhaps TRBD1 (6 bases). Germline lookup yields CDR1 ENHRY and CDR2 SYGVKD. The CDR3 length is 13 residues. Trimming shortened V by 5 bases and J by 4 bases, and 11 bases separated the two germline ends. CDR3 in DNA: TGTGCCATCAGTAGGGGGGGGAGCACTGAAGCTTTCTTT. This encodes CAISRGGSTEAFF.

In the case of this clonotype: This clone may be a read error of a much larger clone one base away. CDR3 amino acids: CASSPLTGFRSFF. Here the CDR3 DNA reads TGTGCCAGCAGCCCCCTGACGGGGTTTAGGTCTTTCTTT. This chain links TRBV7-9 with TRBJ1-1; D is uncertain. Trimming pared 5 bases from V and 12 bases from J, leaving 19 bases between. CDR3 length: 13 amino acids. Germline assignment: CDR1 SEHNR and CDR2 FQNEAQ (reference sequence).

V gene TRBV11-1 combines with J gene TRBJ2-7, with a tentative D call TRBD1 (5 bases). The CDR3 has 13 residues. Per the germline V gene, CDR1 is SGHAT and CDR2 is FQDESV (reference sequence). CDR3 bases: TGTATCAGCAGCGAGACATGGGGCGCCGAGCAGTACTTC. Its protein is CISSETWGAEQYF.

With regard to this clonotype: This may stem from a read error, because a much larger clone lies one nucleotide away. The chain combines TRBV7-9 with TRBJ1-1; 7 bases match TRBD1. Germline-derived CDR1 and CDR2 are SEHNR and FQNEAQ (reference sequence). The CDR3 is 14 residues long. The chain's CDR3 is CANSFSAGGTEAFF. CDR3 DNA sequence: TGTGCCAACAGCTTTTCAGCAGGGGGCACTGAAGCTTTCTTT.

With respect to this clonotype: One end of the junction fails to match germline, which may point to a read error. The chain joins TRBV10-1 to TRBJ2-4, with D possibly matching TRBD1 (6 bases). Germline values: CDR1 WNHNN, CDR2 SYGVQD (reference sequence). This CDR3 has 18 residues. The CDR3 coding sequence is TGCGCCAGCATACTGTCCGGGACACCTATGGAGGCCAAAAACATTCAGTGCTTC. Its protein is CASILSGTPMEAKNIQCF.

Concerning this clonotype: The junction does not match germline at one end; this may be a read error. The chain is built from TRBV29-1 and TRBJ2-6; 9 positions match TRBD2. Per the germline V gene, CDR1 is SQVTM and CDR2 is ANQGSEA. The CDR3 runs to 16 residues. The DNA for the CDR3 is TGCAGCGTTTCGAAGGCGGGGGGGGCTGGGGTCAACGTCCTGACTTTC. Its protein product is CSVSKAGGAGVNVLTF.

This clonotype was detected many times. V and J are TRBV6-5 and TRBJ1-1; D is unclear. V was pared by 5 bases and J by 0 bases, with 13 bases between. This CDR3 contains 15 residues. The germline V gene has CDR1 MNHEY and CDR2 SVGAGI. The CDR3 sequence: CASSGDPYVNTEAFF. The CDR3 coding sequence is TGTGCCAGCAGTGGAGACCCATACGTGAACACTGAAGCTTTCTTT.

Concerning this clonotype itself: Compared with germline, one end of the junction differs, possibly owing to a read error. This rearrangement joins TRBV11-2 to TRBJ2-1, with 11 nucleotides matching TRBD2. Germline V lookup: CDR1 SGHAT, CDR2 FQNNGV. The CDR3 is 17 residues long. The CDR3 sequence is CASSIAPGTSGHNGQFF. The DNA for the CDR3 is TGTGCCAGCAGCATAGCTCCCGGGACTAGCGGACACAATGGGCAGTTCTTC.

This chain uses TRBV12-3 or TRBV12-4 with TRBJ2-5; perhaps TRBD1 as D (6 bases). The CDR3 totals 15 residues. Deletions cut 3 bases from V and 5 bases from J, with 16 bases between. CDR3 residues: CASSFSTGSAETQYF. The CDR3 DNA follows: TGTGCCAGCAGTTTTTCTACAGGGAGCGCGGAGACCCAGTACTTC.

The chain couples TRBV25-1 to TRBJ2-1, with 14 bases that match TRBD2. CDR1 and CDR2 from the germline V gene are MGHDK and SYGVNS. V was clipped by 1 base and J by 5 bases; unmatched bases: 13. CDR3 length: 20 amino acids. In nucleotides, the CDR3 is TGTGCCAGCAGTGAATCCGTGACTAGCGGGAGGGGGGCTAGGGACAATGAGCAGTTCTTC. It yields the protein CASSESVTSGRGARDNEQFF.

A remark on this clonotype: One end of the junction is discordant with germline, which a read error may explain. The genes are TRBV11-2 and TRBJ2-3, with a possible D match to TRBD2 (5 bases). The V gene's germline CDR1 is SGHAT and CDR2 FQNNGV. This CDR3 region has 13 residues. DNA for the CDR3: TGTGCCAGCAGCCTGCGACGGGGAAGTACGCAGTGTTTT. Translating it yields CASSLRRGSTQCF.

Points on this clonotype: One end of the junction is discordant with germline, which a read error may explain. The chain carries TRBV29-1 and TRBJ2-1; 8 bases match TRBD2. Germline V gene lookup returns CDR1 SQVTM and CDR2 ANQGSEA. The CDR3 covers 15 residues. CDR3 amino acids: CSVVGRSGKNNERFF. In DNA form, the CDR3 reads TGCAGCGTTGTAGGACGTAGCGGGAAGAACAATGAGCGGTTCTTC.

With respect to this clonotype: The junction and the germline gene differ at one end; a read error may be behind it. The rearrangement joins TRBV11-3 to TRBJ1-1, with D tentatively TRBD1 (5 bases). The CDR3 is 12 amino acids. Germline CDR1 and CDR2: SGHNT and YENEEA. The DNA of the CDR3 is TGTGCCGGCAGGGAAGGGAACACTGAAGCGTTCTTT. This gives the protein CAGREGNTEAFF.

This clonotype has ten or more counts. J is TRBJ2-2 and V is TRBV12-3 or TRBV12-4; 8 bases map to TRBD2. The CDR3 contains 15 residues. J lost 5 bases, V lost 3 bases, and 5 bases had no gene match. As DNA, the CDR3 is TGTGCCAGCAGTTTGCCGGGAGGGGGTACCGGGGAGCTGTTTTTT. Residues: CASSLPGGGTGELFF.

This clonotype came up many times. The chain uses TRBV10-3 and TRBJ1-3; 11 bases fit TRBD1. Germline lookup yields CDR1 ENHRY and CDR2 SYGVKD. The CDR3 loop spans 15 amino acids. V gave up 6 bases and J gave up 1 base; unmatched junction bases: 2. The CDR3 region is CAISRDRGSGNTIYF. The DNA for the CDR3 is TGTGCCATCAGCCGGGACAGGGGGTCTGGAAACACCATATATTTT.